These T cell receptor beta chains were read from a single sample in a study of blood T cell repertoires in COVID-19. The protocol was immunoSEQ multiplex PCR, while the TCRdb copy is restricted to in-frame clones and leaves out a portion. This sample carries some 260,000 clones, 70% to 75% of them seen once, and the ten largest clones take 3% to 3.5%. The sequenced material came from peripheral blood. Receptors originate from a woman of 80 years or more with acute or convalescent COVID-19. Each CDR3 is given with its conserved first and last residue. The D gene is left open where the match is weak. Size is stated for part of the rows, as once, few or many counts, or as a class when the clone is expanded.

V gene,clone size,J gene,D gene,CDR3 DNA,CDR3 protein
TRBV15,-,TRBJ2-5,TRBD1,TGTGCCACCAGCAGAGATAGGGGGCAGCCTGAGACCCAGTACTTC,CATSRDRGQPETQYF
TRBV5-6,-,TRBJ1-2,TRBD1,TGTGCCAGCAGTTCATGGGACAGGGGGCTGGGTGGCTACACCTTC,CASSSWDRGLGGYTF
TRBV19,-,TRBJ1-1,TRBD1,TGTGCCAGTAGTATCGACAGGGGTAGAACTGAAGCTTTCTTT,CASSIDRGRTEAFF
TRBV7-8,-,TRBJ2-7,TRBD1,TGTGCCAGCAGCTTGTATGAGGGACAGGGGTACGAGCAGTACTTC,CASSLYEGQGYEQYF
TRBV7-2,-,TRBJ1-2,-,TGTGCCAGCACTCAACGGGGGACCGGCGGCTACACCTTC,CASTQRGTGGYTF
TRBV10-1,-,TRBJ1-1,TRBD1,TGCGCCAGCAGTCTCCAGGGACAGGGTGGCACTGAAGCTTTCTTT,CASSLQGQGGTEAFF
TRBV27,-,TRBJ1-1,-,TGTGCCAGCGGTCCCAGGGAAGGTGGCACTGAAGCTTTCTTT,CASGPREGGTEAFF
TRBV3-1/TRBV3-2,-,TRBJ2-7,TRBD1,TGTGCCAGCAGCCCCACGACAGGGGGCTTATACGAGCAGTACTTC,CASSPTTGGLYEQYF
TRBV29-1,-,TRBJ1-5,-,TGCAGCGCCGGGACACATGATAGCAATCAGCCCCAGCATTTT,CSAGTHDSNQPQHF
TRBV4-3,once,TRBJ1-2,TRBD1,TGCGCCAGCAGCCAAGAGACAGGGAACTATGGCTACACCTTC,CASSQETGNYGYTF
TRBV7-9,-,TRBJ1-4,-,TGTGCCAGCTCGGGTATGGATTTTAATGAAAAACTGTTTTTT,CASSGMDFNEKLFF